The 5 T cell receptor beta chains below were found in one sample sequenced in a study of shared clonotypes between healthy human individuals. TCRdb's table, derived via immunoSEQ multiplex PCR, lists solely in-frame clones and lacks some. The table lists roughly 320,000 clones, about nine tenths of them singletons, with 15% to 20% in the top ten. Sequenced material: memory CD8+ T cells sorted from blood. The subset: CD45RO+ cells pooled with CCR7-negative TemRA cells. Every receptor here comes from a man aged 18 to 30 in good health.

The rearrangement links TRBV9 to TRBJ2-3; 8 nucleotides match TRBD2. The CDR3 length is 16 residues. Germline lookup yields CDR1 SGDLS and CDR2 YYNGEE. V shed 0 bases, J shed 1 base, and the junction held 4 bases outside the gene matches. The CDR3 loop reads CASSVEASGRTDTQYF. CDR3 nucleotide sequence: TGTGCCAGCAGCGTAGAGGCTAGCGGGCGCACAGATACGCAGTATTTT.

V gene TRBV6-1 combines with J gene TRBJ1-1; D possibly corresponds to TRBD1 (5 bases). CDR3 length equals 14 residues. V was pared by 8 bases and J by 5 bases, with 18 bases between. CDR1 and CDR2 from the germline V gene are MNHNS and SASEGT. The CDR3 nucleotides are TGTGCCAGCGCCACGTGGAAGGGGTGGACTGAAGCTTTCTTT. Its translation is CASATWKGWTEAFF.

The J gene is TRBJ2-7, the V gene TRBV7-9; 9 bases fit TRBD1. This CDR3 has 14 amino acids. J gave up 1 base and V 5 bases, and 3 bases lay outside the gene matches. Looked up from germline, CDR1 is SEHNR and CDR2 is FQNEAQ (reference sequence). The CDR3 sequence: CASSADRGSYEQYF. The CDR3, as DNA: TGTGCCAGCAGCGCAGACAGGGGGTCCTACGAGCAGTACTTC.

In nucleotides, the CDR3 is TGTGCCTGGAGTGTACGGGAGGTAGCTCAGCCCCAGCATTTT. Translated: CAWSVREVAQPQHF. V is TRBV30 and J is TRBJ1-5; D gene ambiguous. This CDR3 comprises 14 residues. Germline lookup yields CDR1 GTSNPN and CDR2 SVGIG (reference sequence). The V end was cut by 0 bases, the J end by 6 bases, with 12 bases between.

V usage is TRBV7-9 and J usage is TRBJ1-5; D not resolved. V was pared by 5 bases and J by 0 bases, with 5 bases between. In germline, CDR1 is SEHNR, CDR2 FQNEAQ (reference sequence). The CDR3 is 13 amino acids. The CDR3 loop is CASSPGSNQPQHF. CDR3 nucleotide sequence: TGTGCCAGCAGCCCCGGTAGCAATCAGCCCCAGCATTTT.